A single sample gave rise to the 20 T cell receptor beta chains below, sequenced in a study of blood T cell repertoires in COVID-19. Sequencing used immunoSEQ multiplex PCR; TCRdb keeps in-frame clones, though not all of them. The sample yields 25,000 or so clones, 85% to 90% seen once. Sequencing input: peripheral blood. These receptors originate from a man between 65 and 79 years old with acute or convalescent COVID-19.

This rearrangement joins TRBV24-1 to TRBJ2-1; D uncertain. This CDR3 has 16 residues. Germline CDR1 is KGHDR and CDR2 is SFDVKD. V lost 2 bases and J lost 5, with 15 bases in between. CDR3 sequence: CATSDSGASTHNEQFF. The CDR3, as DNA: TGTGCCACCAGTGATTCAGGTGCCAGTACCCACAATGAGCAGTTCTTC.

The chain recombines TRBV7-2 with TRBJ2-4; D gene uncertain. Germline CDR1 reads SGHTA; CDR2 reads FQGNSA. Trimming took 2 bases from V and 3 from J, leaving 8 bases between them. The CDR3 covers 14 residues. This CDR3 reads CASSLLGDKNIQYF. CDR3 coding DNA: TGTGCCAGCAGCTTACTAGGAGACAAAAACATTCAGTACTTC.

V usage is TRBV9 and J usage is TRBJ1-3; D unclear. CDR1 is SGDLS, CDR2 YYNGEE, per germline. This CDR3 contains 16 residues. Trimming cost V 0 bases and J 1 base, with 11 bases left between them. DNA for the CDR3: TGTGCCAGCAGCGTAGCGTCGGGGAAATCTGGAAACACCATATATTTT. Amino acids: CASSVASGKSGNTIYF.

The CDR3 loop is CASRGTSGVIDTQYF. CDR3 coding DNA: TGTGCCAGCAGGGGAACTAGCGGGGTTATAGATACGCAGTATTTT. The genes are TRBV2 and TRBJ2-3, with TRBD2 matching 10 bases. With 6 bases clipped from V and 5 bases from J, the junction kept 8 bases outside the gene matches. CDR1 and CDR2 from the germline V gene are SNHLY and FYNNEI. The CDR3 contains 15 residues.

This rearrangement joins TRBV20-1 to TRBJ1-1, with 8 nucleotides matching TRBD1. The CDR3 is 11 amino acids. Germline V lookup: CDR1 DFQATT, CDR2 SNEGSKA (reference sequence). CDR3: CREQGDTEAFF. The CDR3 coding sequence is TGCAGGGAACAGGGGGACACTGAAGCTTTCTTT.

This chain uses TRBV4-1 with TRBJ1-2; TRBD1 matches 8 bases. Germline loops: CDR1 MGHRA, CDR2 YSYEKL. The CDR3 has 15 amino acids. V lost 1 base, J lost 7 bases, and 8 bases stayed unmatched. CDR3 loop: CASSQVGQGASGYTF. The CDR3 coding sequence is TGCGCCAGCAGCCAAGTTGGTCAGGGGGCTAGTGGCTACACCTTC.

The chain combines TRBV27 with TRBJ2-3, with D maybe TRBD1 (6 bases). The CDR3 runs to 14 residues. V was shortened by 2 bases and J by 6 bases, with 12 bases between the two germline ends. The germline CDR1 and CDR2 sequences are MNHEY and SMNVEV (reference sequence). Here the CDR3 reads CASSLTGFLDTQYF. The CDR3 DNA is TGTGCCAGCAGTTTAACAGGGTTTTTGGATACGCAGTATTTT.

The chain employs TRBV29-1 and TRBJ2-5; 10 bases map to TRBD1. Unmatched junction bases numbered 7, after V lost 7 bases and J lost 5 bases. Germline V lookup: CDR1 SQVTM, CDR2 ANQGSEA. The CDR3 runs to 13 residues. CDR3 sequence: CSGKTGGLETQYF. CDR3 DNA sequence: TGCAGCGGCAAGACAGGGGGCCTCGAGACCCAGTACTTC.

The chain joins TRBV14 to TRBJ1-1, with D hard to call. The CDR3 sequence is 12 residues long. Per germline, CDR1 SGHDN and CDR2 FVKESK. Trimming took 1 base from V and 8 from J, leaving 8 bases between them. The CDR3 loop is CASSQVAGEAFF. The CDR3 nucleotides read TGTGCCAGCAGCCAAGTAGCGGGGGAAGCTTTCTTT.

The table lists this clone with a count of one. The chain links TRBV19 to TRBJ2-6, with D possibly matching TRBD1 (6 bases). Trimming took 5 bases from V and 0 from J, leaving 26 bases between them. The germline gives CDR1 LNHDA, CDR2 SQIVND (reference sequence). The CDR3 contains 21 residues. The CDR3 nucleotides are TGTGCCAGTAGTGCCCGCTTAATCTCGGGCAGGGGCGTCTCTGGGGCCAACGTCCTGACTTTC. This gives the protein CASSARLISGRGVSGANVLTF.

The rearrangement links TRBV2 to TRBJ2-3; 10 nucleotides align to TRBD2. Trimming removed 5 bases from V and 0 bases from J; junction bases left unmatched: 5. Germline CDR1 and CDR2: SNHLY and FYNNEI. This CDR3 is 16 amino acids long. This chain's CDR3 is CASSTGTSVSTDTQYF. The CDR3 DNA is TGTGCCAGCAGTACCGGGACTAGCGTAAGCACAGATACGCAGTATTTT. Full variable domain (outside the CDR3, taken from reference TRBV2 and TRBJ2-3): EPEVTQTPSHQVTQMGQEVILRCVPISNHLYFYWYRQILGQKVEFLVSFYNNEISEKSEIFDDQFSVERPDGSNFTLKIRSTKLEDSAMYFCASSTGTSVSTDTQYFGPGTRLTVL.

The CDR3 DNA is TGTGCCACCAGTACGGGACTAGAGGCGCATCAGCCCCAGCATTTT. Amino acids: CATSTGLEAHQPQHF. This chain links TRBV24-1 with TRBJ1-5; D is perhaps TRBD1 (5 bases). The CDR3 has 15 amino acids. Germline V gene data show CDR1 as KGHDR and CDR2 as SFDVKD. V was clipped by 6 bases and J by 5 bases, with 16 bases between them.

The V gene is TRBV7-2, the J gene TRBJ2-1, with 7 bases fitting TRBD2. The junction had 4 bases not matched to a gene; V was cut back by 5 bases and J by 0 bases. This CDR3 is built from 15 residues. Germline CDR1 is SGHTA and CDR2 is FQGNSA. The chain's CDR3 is CASSLLAVSYNEQFF. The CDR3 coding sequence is TGTGCCAGCAGCCTGCTAGCGGTCTCCTACAATGAGCAGTTCTTC.

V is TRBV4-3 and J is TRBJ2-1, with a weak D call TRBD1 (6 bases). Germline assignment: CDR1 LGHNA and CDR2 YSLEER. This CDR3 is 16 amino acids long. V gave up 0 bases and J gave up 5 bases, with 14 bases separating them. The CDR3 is CASSQEGHSGDNEQFF. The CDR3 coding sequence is TGCGCCAGCAGCCAAGAGGGGCACTCAGGGGACAATGAGCAGTTCTTC.

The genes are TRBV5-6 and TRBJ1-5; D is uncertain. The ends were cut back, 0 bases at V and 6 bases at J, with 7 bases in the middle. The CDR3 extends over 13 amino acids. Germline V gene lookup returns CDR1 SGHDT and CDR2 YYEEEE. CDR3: CASSLERGQPQHF. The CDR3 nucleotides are TGTGCCAGCAGCTTGGAGCGCGGTCAGCCCCAGCATTTT. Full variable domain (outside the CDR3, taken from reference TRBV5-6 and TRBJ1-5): DAGVTQSPTHLIKTRGQQVTLRCSPKSGHDTVSWYQQALGQGPQFIFQYYEEEERQRGNFPDRFSGHQFPNYSSELNVNALLLGDSALYLCASSLERGQPQHFGDGTRLSIL.

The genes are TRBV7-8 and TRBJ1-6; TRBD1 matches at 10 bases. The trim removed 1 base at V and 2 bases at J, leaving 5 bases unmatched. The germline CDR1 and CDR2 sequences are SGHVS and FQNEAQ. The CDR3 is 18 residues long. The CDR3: CASSLGGTGAAYNSPLHF. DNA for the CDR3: TGTGCCAGCAGCTTAGGAGGGACAGGGGCGGCCTATAATTCACCCCTCCACTTT.

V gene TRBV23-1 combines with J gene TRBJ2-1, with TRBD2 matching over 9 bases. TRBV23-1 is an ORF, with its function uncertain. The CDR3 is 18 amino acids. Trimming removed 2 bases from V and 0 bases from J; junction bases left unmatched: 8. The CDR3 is CASSQLGLAGSSYNEQFF. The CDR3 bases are TGCGCCAGCAGTCAACTAGGGCTAGCGGGGAGCTCCTACAATGAGCAGTTCTTC.

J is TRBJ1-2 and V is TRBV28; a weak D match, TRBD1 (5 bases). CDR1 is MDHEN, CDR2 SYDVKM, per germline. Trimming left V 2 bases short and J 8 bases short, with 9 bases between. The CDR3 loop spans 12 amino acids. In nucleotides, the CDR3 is TGTGCCAGCAGTTTACCAGGGAACGGCTACACCTTC. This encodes CASSLPGNGYTF.

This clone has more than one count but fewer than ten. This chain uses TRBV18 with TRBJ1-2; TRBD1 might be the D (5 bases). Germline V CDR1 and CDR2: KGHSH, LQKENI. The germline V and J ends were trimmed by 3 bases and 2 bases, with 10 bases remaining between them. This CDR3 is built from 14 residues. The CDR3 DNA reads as TGTGCCAGCTCACCTACAGGCCGGAACTATGGCTACACCTTC. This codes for CASSPTGRNYGYTF.

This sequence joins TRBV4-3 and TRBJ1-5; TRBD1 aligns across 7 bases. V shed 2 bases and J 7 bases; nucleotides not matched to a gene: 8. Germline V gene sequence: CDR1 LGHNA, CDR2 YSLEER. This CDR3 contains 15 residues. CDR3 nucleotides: TGCGCCAGCAGCCAAACCTGGACAGGTCTGCAGCCCCAGCATTTT. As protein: CASSQTWTGLQPQHF.